The 27 T cell receptor beta chains reported below all come from one sample, sequenced in a study of T cell responses to AZD1222 COVID-19 vaccine. Clones were sequenced by immunoSEQ multiplex PCR, and TCRdb holds only the in-frame ones, with some missing. The sample lists over 120,000 clones, 92% occurring once. This specimen consisted of peripheral blood, obtained 28 days after the second AZD1222 dose. The receptors were sampled from an adult who received the AZD1222 COVID-19 vaccine.

V gene TRBV6-2 or TRBV6-3 combines with J gene TRBJ2-5; D gene ambiguous. The CDR3 has 16 residues. The V gene lost 6 bases and the J gene lost 2 bases, with 19 bases spanning the gap. The germline CDR1 and CDR2 sequences are MNHEY and SVGEGT. The CDR3: CASSEYWARGQETQYF. In DNA, the CDR3 is TGTGCCAGCAGCGAATATTGGGCACGCGGACAAGAGACCCAGTACTTC.

The chain employs TRBV6-4 and TRBJ1-1; no reliable D call. Germline-derived CDR1 and CDR2 are MRHNA and SNTAGT. This CDR3 region has 15 residues. Trimming pared 6 bases from V and 4 bases from J, leaving 18 bases between. The DNA of the CDR3 is TGTGCCAGCAGGTTTGAGGCTGCACTGGGCACTGAAGCTTTCTTT. This encodes CASRFEAALGTEAFF.

This chain connects TRBV18 to TRBJ2-7, with TRBD2 as a possible D gene (6 bases). The CDR3 is 15 residues long. The germline gives CDR1 KGHSH, CDR2 LQKENI. Deletions cut 0 bases from V and 0 bases from J, with 9 bases between. The CDR3 is CASSPPGGGSYEQYF. CDR3 sequence (DNA): TGTGCCAGCTCACCACCGGGAGGCGGCTCCTACGAGCAGTACTTC.

The rearrangement links TRBV13 to TRBJ2-2; D not resolved. Germline loops: CDR1 PRHDT, CDR2 FYEKMQ (reference sequence). The CDR3 is 15 residues long. Trimming cost V 5 bases and J 3 bases, with 13 bases left between them. CDR3 protein: CASSLRASDTGELFF. In nucleotides, the CDR3 is TGTGCCAGCAGCCTCCGTGCCAGTGACACCGGGGAGCTGTTTTTT.

The chain joins TRBV9 to TRBJ2-1; weak D call: TRBD1 (6 bases). Trimming left V 3 bases short and J 0 bases short, with 16 bases between. This CDR3 has 17 residues. The V gene's germline CDR1 is SGDLS and CDR2 YYNGEE. DNA of the CDR3: TGTGCCAGCAGCGAAGGACAGCAATCAAGCTCCTACAATGAGCAGTTCTTC. Its translation: CASSEGQQSSSYNEQFF. The full variable domain, rest sourced from reference TRBV9 and TRBJ2-1, is DSGVTQTPKHLITATGQRVTLRCSPRSGDLSVYWYQQSLDQGLQFLIQYYNGEERAKGNILERFSAQQFPDLHSELNLSSLELGDSALYFCASSEGQQSSSYNEQFFGPGTRLTVL.

V and J are TRBV5-4 and TRBJ1-4, with TRBD1 as a possible D gene (6 bases). The CDR3 has 14 amino acids. Trimming removed 4 bases at V and 8 bases at J, with 15 bases between. The germline V gene has CDR1 SGHNT and CDR2 YYREEE (reference sequence). This CDR3 is CASSAADTGEKLFF. In DNA form, the CDR3 reads TGTGCCAGCAGCGCGGCGGACACAGGGGAAAAACTGTTTTTT.

The V and J genes are TRBV6-5 and TRBJ1-6; perhaps TRBD1 as D (5 bases). The CDR3 is made up of 15 amino acids. Germline V gene lookup returns CDR1 MNHEY and CDR2 SVGAGI. Trimming removed 7 bases at V and 10 bases at J, with 20 bases between. CDR3 bases: TGTGCCAGCACCCTGACAGATCCCGGCAGATCACCCCTCCACTTT. Protein product: CASTLTDPGRSPLHF.

This rearrangement joins TRBV21-1 to TRBJ1-1. TRBV21-1 is marked as a pseudogene. This CDR3 is built from 12 residues. The CDR3 bases are TGTGCCAGCAGCCCCGCGAGGGCTGAAGCTTTCTTT. This sequence encodes CASSPARAEAFF.

The chain joins TRBV7-2 to TRBJ2-5, with 11 bases identical to TRBD2. This CDR3 has 17 residues. CDR1 and CDR2 (germline): SGHTA, FQGNSA. The junction had 17 bases not matched to a gene; V was cut back by 5 bases and J by 9 bases. The CDR3 is CTSSLKVAGGPREAQYF. For the CDR3, the DNA is TGTACCAGCAGCCTTAAGGTAGCGGGAGGGCCAAGAGAAGCCCAGTACTTC.

This sequence joins TRBV18 and TRBJ1-5; the D gene is possibly TRBD1 (5 bases). Trimming pared 3 bases from V and 5 bases from J, leaving 11 bases between. The CDR3 length is 14 residues. From germline, CDR1 is KGHSH and CDR2 LQKENI. The CDR3 loop is CASSPGRWDQPQHF. The DNA for the CDR3 is TGTGCCAGCTCACCGGGACGGTGGGATCAGCCCCAGCATTTT.

This chain uses TRBV11-2 with TRBJ2-5, with TRBD2 matching over 10 bases. Germline-derived CDR1 and CDR2 are SGHAT and FQNNGV. The ends lost 1 base at V and 6 bases at J; junction bases unmatched: 11. The CDR3 is made up of 17 amino acids. The CDR3 bases are TGTGCCAGCAGCTTAGTGGCTAGCGGGAGAGGCGTGAAGACCCAGTACTTC. The encoded protein is CASSLVASGRGVKTQYF.

This clone occurred a few times. V gene TRBV7-9 combines with J gene TRBJ1-5; TRBD1 matches 11 bases. V lost 3 bases to trimming and J lost 7 bases; unmatched junction nucleotides: 2. The CDR3 has 14 residues. CDR1 is SEHNR and CDR2 is FQNEAQ in the germline V gene (reference sequence). CDR3 bases: TGTGCCAGCAGCTTGGGACAGGGGGGCCAGCCCCAGCATTTT. It is translated as CASSLGQGGQPQHF.

V is TRBV2 and J is TRBJ1-6; D gene uncertain. The V end lost 2 bases, the J end lost 4 bases, and 9 bases lay between the germline ends. CDR3 length: 15 amino acids. CDR1 SNHLY and CDR2 FYNNEI come from the germline V gene. CDR3 DNA: TGTGCCAGCAGTGAAAAACGGGTATATAATTCACCCCTCCACTTT. Encoded protein: CASSEKRVYNSPLHF.

The chain links TRBV3-1 (or the pseudogene TRBV3-2) to TRBJ1-4; no clear D gene. From germline, CDR1 is LGHDT and CDR2 YNNKEL (reference sequence). The CDR3 length is 12 residues. The ends were cut back, 1 base at V and 17 bases at J, with 14 bases in the middle. CDR3 loop: CASSQGGLFVFF. In DNA, the CDR3 is TGTGCCAGCAGCCAAGGCGGTTTGTTCGTTTTTTTT.

The J gene is TRBJ2-2, the V gene TRBV9; a possible D gene is TRBD1 (6 bases). The V and J ends lost 3 bases and 6 bases respectively, with 21 bases between them. The CDR3 sequence is 17 residues long. Germline V gene lookup returns CDR1 SGDLS and CDR2 YYNGEE. Here the CDR3 reads CASSDRDRPLTAGELFF. The DNA of the CDR3 is TGTGCCAGCAGCGACCGCGACAGGCCGTTAACAGCCGGGGAGCTGTTTTTT. The full variable domain, rest sourced from reference TRBV9 and TRBJ2-2, is DSGVTQTPKHLITATGQRVTLRCSPRSGDLSVYWYQQSLDQGLQFLIQYYNGEERAKGNILERFSAQQFPDLHSELNLSSLELGDSALYFCASSDRDRPLTAGELFFGEGSRLTVL.

The chain joins TRBV19 to TRBJ1-1; D is unclear. CDR1 and CDR2 (germline): LNHDA, SQIVND (reference sequence). Trimming removed 9 bases from V and 2 bases from J, with 10 bases in between. CDR3 length: 12 amino acids. The CDR3 nucleotides read TGTGCCAGCGGGTTCCTCAACACTGAAGCTTTCTTT. The encoded protein is CASGFLNTEAFF.

This clone showed up just once. This chain connects TRBV6-5 to TRBJ2-6; the D is unclear. The CDR3 has 14 amino acids. In germline, CDR1 is MNHEY, CDR2 SVGAGI. Trimming took off 7 bases at V and 0 bases at J, with 7 bases between the two ends. The CDR3 nucleotides are TGTGCCAGCACTAAGAGCTCTGGGGCCAACGTCCTGACTTTC. Translated: CASTKSSGANVLTF.

The chain carries TRBV28 and TRBJ1-2, with TRBD1 as a possible D gene (5 bases). V was shortened by 6 bases and J by 4 bases, with 21 bases between the two germline ends. The germline gives CDR1 MDHEN, CDR2 SYDVKM. This CDR3 has 16 amino acids. CDR3 sequence (DNA): TGTGCCAGCAGCCCCCATCAGGGCCTTTGGGGCTATGGCTACACCTTC. Its protein product is CASSPHQGLWGYGYTF.

V gene TRBV19 combines with J gene TRBJ1-2; 9 bases align to TRBD1. Trimming removed 11 bases from V and 1 base from J; junction bases left unmatched: 5. The CDR3 is 13 residues long. Germline V CDR1 and CDR2: LNHDA, SQIVND (reference sequence). The chain's CDR3 is CAARDRDNYGYTF. CDR3 in DNA: TGTGCCGCCCGGGACAGGGATAACTATGGCTACACCTTC. The full variable domain, in which reference TRBV19 and TRBJ1-2 provide the parts outside the CDR3, is DGGITQSPKYLFRKEGQNVTLSCEQNLNHDAMYWYRQDPGQGLRLIYYSQIVNDFQKGDIAEGYSVSREKKESFPLTVTSAQKNPTAFYLCAARDRDNYGYTFGSGTRLTVV.

The rearrangement joins TRBV30 to TRBJ1-4; D ambiguous. The V end was cut by 2 bases, the J end by 8 bases, with 9 bases between. The CDR3 is 12 amino acids. Germline values: CDR1 GTSNPN, CDR2 SVGIG (reference sequence). Here the CDR3 DNA reads TGTGCCTGGAGTCGGAGTGGCGAAAAACTGTTTTTT. Its translation: CAWSRSGEKLFF.

J is TRBJ2-7 and V is TRBV27; no clear D gene. The germline CDR1 and CDR2 sequences are MNHEY and SMNVEV (reference sequence). Trimming took off 3 bases at V and 0 bases at J, with 12 bases between the two ends. This CDR3 spans 15 amino acids. CDR3 bases: TGTGCCAGCAGTTTGGAAAGGGCCCTCTCCTACGAGCAGTACTTC. This encodes CASSLERALSYEQYF.

The chain carries TRBV5-6 and TRBJ1-2; maybe TRBD1 (5 bases). Trimming stripped 5 bases from V and 2 bases from J, with 13 bases between. The CDR3 totals 14 residues. The germline V gene encodes CDR1 SGHDT and CDR2 YYEEEE. DNA of the CDR3: TGTGCCAGCAGTCCTTGGGGCCACAACTATGGCTACACCTTC. It yields the protein CASSPWGHNYGYTF.

The gene calls are TRBV5-1 and TRBJ1-2; no clear D gene. V was pared by 3 bases and J by 4 bases, with 10 bases between. CDR3 size: 13 residues. Germline assignment: CDR1 SGHRS and CDR2 YFSETQ. CDR3 nucleotides: TGCGCCAGCAGCTCTTCAGAAACCTATGGCTACACCTTC. Translating gives CASSSSETYGYTF. The full variable domain, in which reference TRBV5-1 and TRBJ1-2 provide the parts outside the CDR3, is KAGVTQTPRYLIKTRGQQVTLSCSPISGHRSVSWYQQTPGQGLQFLFEYFSETQRNKGNFPGRFSGRQFSNSRSEMNVSTLELGDSALYLCASSSSETYGYTFGSGTRLTVV.

The rearrangement uses TRBV19 and TRBJ2-1, with D maybe TRBD1 (5 bases). Germline V gene sequence: CDR1 LNHDA, CDR2 SQIVND (reference sequence). CDR3 size: 12 residues. V was shortened by 4 bases and J by 8 bases, with 9 bases between the two germline ends. In DNA form, the CDR3 reads TGTGCCAGTAGTAGTGAAGGGGATGAGCAGTTCTTC. Translating gives CASSSEGDEQFF.

The chain has TRBV5-1 and TRBJ2-2; 7 nucleotides agree with TRBD2. There are 16 residues in the CDR3. V was clipped by 2 bases and J by 4 bases; unmatched bases: 8. Germline V gene data show CDR1 as SGHRS and CDR2 as YFSETQ. The CDR3, as DNA: TGCGCCAGCAGCTTAATCGGCGGGAGTGGCACCGGGGAGCTGTTTTTT. Its protein is CASSLIGGSGTGELFF.

The chain recombines TRBV6-5 with TRBJ2-7, with 12 bases matching TRBD2. Trimming at V came to 4 bases and at J to 4 bases, leaving 2 bases not matched to a gene. Per germline, CDR1 MNHEY and CDR2 SVGAGI. The CDR3 spans 14 residues. The DNA of the CDR3 is TGTGCCAGCAGTTTAGGACTAGCGGGATACGAGCAGTACTTC. It is translated as CASSLGLAGYEQYF.

The rearrangement links TRBV3-1 (or the pseudogene TRBV3-2) to TRBJ2-1; tentative D call: TRBD1 (5 bases). The CDR3 is made up of 12 amino acids. V shed 6 bases and J shed 8 bases, with 11 bases lying between them. Germline loops: CDR1 LGHDT, CDR2 YNNKEL (reference sequence). The CDR3 protein is CASRLTGHEQFF. The CDR3 DNA reads as TGTGCCAGCAGGCTTACAGGCCATGAGCAGTTCTTC.